The 4 T cell receptor beta chains reported below all come from one sample, sequenced in a study of cytomegalovirus exposure and HLA in healthy donors (dated by TCRdb to the late 2010s). Library construction relied on the immunoSEQ multiplex PCR assay. For the multiplex PCR, a mixture combining 60 forward primers for TCR Vbeta segments and 13 reverse primers for TCR Jbeta segments was used. This immuneACCESS table, as held by TCRdb, lists in-frame sequences with V and J called but not all clones. Of the missing ones, under half trace to an unresolved V gene in checked studies; the others have no known cause. The sample profile shows nearly 200,000 clones; about 81% of them were found once. The top ten clones comprise over 5% of the sample. Sample: PBMCs. These receptors were taken from a woman between 45 and 60 years old in good health and CMV-seropositive.

The V call is TRBV4-3, the J call TRBJ1-6; TRBD1 aligns across 7 bases. V was clipped by 1 base and J by 4 bases; unmatched bases: 1. The CDR3 length is 15 residues. Per germline, CDR1 LGHNA and CDR2 YSLEER. CDR3 protein: CASSQAQGYNSPLHF. The CDR3 region has the DNA TGCGCCAGCAGCCAAGCACAGGGGTATAATTCACCCCTCCACTTT.

The V and J genes are TRBV14 and TRBJ2-2; D possibly corresponds to TRBD2 (6 bases). The CDR3 contains 16 residues. The germline V gene encodes CDR1 SGHDN and CDR2 FVKESK. Trimming removed 3 bases at V and 3 bases at J, with 14 bases between. The CDR3 DNA sequence: TGTGCCAGCAGCCAGGCAGCCTCTAGCGACACCGGGGAGCTGTTTTTT. Protein product: CASSQAASSDTGELFF. The full variable domain, completed using reference TRBV14 and TRBJ2-2, is EAGVTQFPSHSVIEKGQTVTLRCDPISGHDNLYWYRRVMGKEIKFLLHFVKESKQDESGMPNNRFLAERTGGTYSTLKVQPAELEDSGVYFCASSQAASSDTGELFFGEGSRLTVL.

The V and J genes are TRBV29-1 and TRBJ2-2; D gene unclear. The CDR3 has 14 residues. Trimming cost V 4 bases and J 0 bases, with 9 bases left between them. Germline CDR1 and CDR2: SQVTM and ANQGSEA. CDR3 sequence: CSVVVTPNTGELFF. CDR3 sequence (DNA): TGCAGCGTTGTGGTGACACCGAACACCGGGGAGCTGTTTTTT.

V is TRBV7-9 and J is TRBJ2-5; a weak D match, TRBD2 (5 bases). The germline V gene has CDR1 SEHNR and CDR2 FQNEAQ (reference sequence). The CDR3 sequence is 14 residues long. Trimming shortened V by 2 bases and J by 3 bases, and 10 bases separated the two germline ends. CDR3 amino acids: CASSLSSTEETQYF. The DNA for the CDR3 is TGTGCCAGCAGCTTATCTAGCACAGAAGAGACCCAGTACTTC.